This T cell receptor beta chain derives from a study of blood T cell repertoires in COVID-19. Profiling relied on immunoSEQ multiplex PCR, and the TCRdb table lists in-frame clones only, not all of them. Of around 310,000 clones listed, almost 90% are singletons. Sequences were obtained from peripheral blood. This sequence originates from a woman aged 40 to 49 with COVID-19, enrolled during active disease.

The CDR3 coding sequence is TGTGCCAGCAGCTCTTACCCTTCGCGAGGATTCTCCTACAATGAGCAGTTCTTC. It encodes CASSSYPSRGFSYNEQFF. The chain links TRBV7-2 to TRBJ2-1; D ambiguous. The CDR3 contains 18 residues. V lost 4 bases, J lost 0 bases, and 19 bases lay in between. The germline V gene encodes CDR1 SGHTA and CDR2 FQGNSA.